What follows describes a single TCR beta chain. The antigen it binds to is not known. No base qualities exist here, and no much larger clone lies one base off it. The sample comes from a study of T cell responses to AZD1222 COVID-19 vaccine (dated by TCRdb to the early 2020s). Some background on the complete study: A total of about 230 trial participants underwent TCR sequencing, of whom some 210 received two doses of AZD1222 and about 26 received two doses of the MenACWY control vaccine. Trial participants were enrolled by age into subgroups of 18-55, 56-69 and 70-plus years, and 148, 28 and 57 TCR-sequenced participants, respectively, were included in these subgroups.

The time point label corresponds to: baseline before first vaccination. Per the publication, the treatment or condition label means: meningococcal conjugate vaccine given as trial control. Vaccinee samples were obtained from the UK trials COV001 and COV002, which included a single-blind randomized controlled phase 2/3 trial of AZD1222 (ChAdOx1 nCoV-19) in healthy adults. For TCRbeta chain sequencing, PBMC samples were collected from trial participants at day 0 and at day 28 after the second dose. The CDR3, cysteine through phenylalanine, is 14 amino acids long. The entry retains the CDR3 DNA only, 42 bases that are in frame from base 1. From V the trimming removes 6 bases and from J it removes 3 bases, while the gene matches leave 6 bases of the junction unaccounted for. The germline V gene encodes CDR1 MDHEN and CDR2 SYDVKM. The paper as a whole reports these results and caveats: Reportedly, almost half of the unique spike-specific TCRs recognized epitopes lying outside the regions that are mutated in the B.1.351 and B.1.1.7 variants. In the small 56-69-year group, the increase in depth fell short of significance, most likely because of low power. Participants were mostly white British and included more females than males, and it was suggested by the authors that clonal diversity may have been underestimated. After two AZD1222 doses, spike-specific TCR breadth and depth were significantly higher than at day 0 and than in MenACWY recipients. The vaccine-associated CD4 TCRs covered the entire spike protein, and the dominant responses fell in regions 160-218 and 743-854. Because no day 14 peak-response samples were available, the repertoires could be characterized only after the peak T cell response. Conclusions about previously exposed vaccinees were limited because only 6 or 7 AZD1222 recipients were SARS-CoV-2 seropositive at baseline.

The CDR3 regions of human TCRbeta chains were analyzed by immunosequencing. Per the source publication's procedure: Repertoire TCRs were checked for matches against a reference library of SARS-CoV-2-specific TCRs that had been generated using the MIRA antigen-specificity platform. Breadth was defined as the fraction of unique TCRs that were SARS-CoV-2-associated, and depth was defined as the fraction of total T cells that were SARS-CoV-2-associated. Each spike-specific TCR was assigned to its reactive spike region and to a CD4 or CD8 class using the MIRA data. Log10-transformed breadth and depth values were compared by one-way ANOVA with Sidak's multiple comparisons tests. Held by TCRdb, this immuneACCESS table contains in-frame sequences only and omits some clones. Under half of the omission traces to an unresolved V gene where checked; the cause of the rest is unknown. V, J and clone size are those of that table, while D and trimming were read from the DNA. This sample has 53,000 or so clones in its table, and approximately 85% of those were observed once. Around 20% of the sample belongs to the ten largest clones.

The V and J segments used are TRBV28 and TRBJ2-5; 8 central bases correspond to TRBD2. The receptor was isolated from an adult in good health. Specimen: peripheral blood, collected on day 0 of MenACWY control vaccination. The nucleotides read TGTGCCAGCAGACGCGGGACTAGAAAAGAGACCCAGTACTTC. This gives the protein CASRRGTRKETQYF.